The 18 T cell receptor beta chains presented below share a single source sample, sequenced in a study of blood T cell repertoires in COVID-19. The table came from immunoSEQ multiplex PCR; TCRdb's copy has only in-frame clones and leaves some out. The sample lists about 400,000 clones; approximately 90% were seen once. The source material was PBMCs or T cells enriched from blood (not recorded which). The receptors originated from a woman aged 30 to 39 with acute COVID-19.

V gene TRBV19 combines with J gene TRBJ2-5, with 8 bases aligning to TRBD2. This CDR3 has 18 residues. Germline-derived CDR1 and CDR2 are LNHDA and SQIVND (reference sequence). Trimming took 5 bases from V and 4 from J; bases not matched to a gene: 18. The CDR3 sequence is CASSEAGGISTASETQYF. The CDR3 region has the DNA TGTGCCAGTAGTGAGGCGGGGGGCATATCCACCGCTTCAGAGACCCAGTACTTC.

This clone has just one count. CDR3 protein: CASSHLRLNRVGNTGELFF. The CDR3, as DNA: TGTGCCAGCAGCCACCTCCGCCTCAACAGGGTGGGGAACACCGGGGAGCTGTTTTTT. V gene TRBV3-1 (or the pseudogene TRBV3-2) combines with J gene TRBJ2-2; TRBD1 might be the D (6 bases). The CDR3 is 19 residues long. Germline assignment: CDR1 LGHDT and CDR2 YNNKEL (reference sequence). V lost 3 bases and J lost 1, with 21 bases in between.

The chain is built from TRBV12-3 or TRBV12-4 and TRBJ2-1, with D possibly TRBD1 on 5 matching bases. There are 11 residues in the CDR3. Trimming took off 7 bases at V and 7 bases at J, with 8 bases between the two ends. The CDR3 DNA is TGTGCCAGCACCCCAGGGAATGAGCAGTTCTTC. Protein sequence: CASTPGNEQFF.

V gene TRBV13 combines with J gene TRBJ2-2, with 7 bases fitting TRBD1. CDR1 PRHDT and CDR2 FYEKMQ come from the germline V gene (reference sequence). J was trimmed by 3 bases and V by 5 bases; bases with no gene match: 9. The CDR3 covers 16 residues. CDR3 sequence (DNA): TGTGCCAGCAGCCAGAACAGGGGTACCTACACCGGGGAGCTGTTTTTT. Its protein product is CASSQNRGTYTGELFF.

The V call is TRBV7-9, the J call TRBJ1-4; the D gene is possibly TRBD1 (5 bases). This CDR3 has 16 residues. Trimming cost V 6 bases and J 7 bases, with 21 bases left between them. Germline CDR1 SEHNR, CDR2 FQNEAQ (reference sequence). The CDR3 reads CASSLGSGNQGEKLFF. DNA of the CDR3: TGTGCCAGCAGTTTGGGTAGTGGGAACCAGGGTGAAAAACTGTTTTTT.

V is TRBV28 and J is TRBJ2-7; D unclear. Germline values: CDR1 MDHEN, CDR2 SYDVKM. The CDR3 length is 13 residues. Trimming removed 1 base from V and 3 bases from J, with 7 bases in between. CDR3 loop: CASSLSPFYEQYF. The CDR3 nucleotides are TGTGCCAGCAGTTTATCCCCATTCTACGAGCAGTACTTC.

The chain recombines TRBV5-5 with TRBJ2-7; no definite D call. Germline values: CDR1 SGHKS, CDR2 YYEKEE (reference sequence). V lost 2 bases and J lost 3, with 15 bases in between. CDR3 length equals 15 residues. CDR3 residues: CASSLVEQLLYEQYF. The DNA for the CDR3 is TGTGCCAGCAGCTTAGTGGAACAGCTCCTCTACGAGCAGTACTTC.

This chain links TRBV3-1 (or the pseudogene TRBV3-2) with TRBJ2-7, with TRBD2 matching 9 bases. The CDR3 sequence is 15 residues long. Looked up from germline, CDR1 is LGHDT and CDR2 is YNNKEL (reference sequence). The V gene end was trimmed by 4 bases and the J gene end by 3 bases; junction bases not matched to a gene: 7. This chain's CDR3 is CASSLGLALNYEQYF. CDR3 DNA: TGTGCCAGCAGCCTCGGACTAGCGCTTAACTACGAGCAGTACTTC.

The genes are TRBV27 and TRBJ1-1; no clear D. Germline loops: CDR1 MNHEY, CDR2 SMNVEV (reference sequence). Trimming took 6 bases from V and 1 from J, leaving 12 bases between them. The CDR3 is 14 residues long. CDR3 coding DNA: TGTGCCAGCAGGTCGCGACATCAGAACACTGAAGCTTTCTTT. Translating it yields CASRSRHQNTEAFF.

The chain joins TRBV30 to TRBJ2-1; the match to TRBD1 covers 9 bases. This CDR3 has 13 residues. Unmatched junction bases numbered 7, after V lost 7 bases and J lost 6 bases. Germline V lookup: CDR1 GTSNPN, CDR2 SVGIG (reference sequence). The CDR3 spells CAFGQGRINEQFF. The DNA for the CDR3 is TGTGCCTTCGGACAGGGGCGCATCAATGAGCAGTTCTTC.

The V gene is TRBV4-1, the J gene TRBJ1-5, with TRBD1 identical over 8 bases. CDR3 length equals 15 residues. The germline V gene has CDR1 MGHRA and CDR2 YSYEKL. V lost 1 base to trimming and J lost 7 bases; unmatched junction nucleotides: 6. The CDR3 nucleotides read TGCGCCAGCAGCCAAGGGGGACAGGCGGGCCAGCCCCAGCATTTT. Protein: CASSQGGQAGQPQHF.

The rearrangement joins TRBV27 to TRBJ2-3; maybe TRBD2 (5 bases). Germline V gene lookup returns CDR1 MNHEY and CDR2 SMNVEV (reference sequence). V was cut by 6 bases and J by 3 bases, with 13 bases left in between. CDR3 length: 14 amino acids. CDR3 loop: CASSPGIETDTQYF. The CDR3 DNA follows: TGTGCCAGCAGCCCGGGAATCGAAACAGATACGCAGTATTTT.

Ten or more counts support this clone. The genes are TRBV6-5 and TRBJ1-3, with TRBD1 matching over 9 bases. The V gene's germline CDR1 is MNHEY and CDR2 SVGAGI. CDR3 length: 16 amino acids. With 4 bases clipped from V and 3 bases from J, the junction kept 7 bases outside the gene matches. The chain's CDR3 is CASSSLGTGSGNTIYF. CDR3 nucleotides: TGTGCCAGCAGTTCCCTCGGGACAGGGAGTGGAAACACCATATATTTT.

The chain combines TRBV29-1 with TRBJ2-3; the match to TRBD2 covers 9 bases. The germline gives CDR1 SQVTM, CDR2 ANQGSEA. There are 13 residues in the CDR3. The V gene end was trimmed by 4 bases and the J gene end by 4 bases; junction bases not matched to a gene: 3. CDR3 amino acids: CSVGGGDADTQYF. In nucleotides, the CDR3 is TGCAGCGTTGGCGGGGGGGATGCAGATACGCAGTATTTT.

This chain links TRBV29-1 with TRBJ1-1, with D perhaps matching TRBD1 (6 bases). CDR1 and CDR2 from the germline V gene are SQVTM and ANQGSEA. The CDR3 length is 10 residues. V dropped 7 bases and J dropped 11 bases, with 14 bases sitting between them. CDR3 nucleotides: TGCAGCGGGGTGGGGGCGAACGCTTTCTTT. It specifies CSGVGANAFF.

This clone has just one count. The chain has TRBV6-1 and TRBJ2-7; 9 nucleotides match TRBD1. The V gene's germline CDR1 is MNHNS and CDR2 SASEGT. The V segment lost 4 bases and the J segment 9 bases; nucleotides outside the gene matches: 16. The CDR3 has 16 residues. The chain's CDR3 is CASSVDWDRVWQGQYF. CDR3 in DNA: TGTGCCAGCAGTGTAGACTGGGACAGGGTCTGGCAAGGGCAGTACTTC.

CDR3 region: CASRQQGAFNEKLFF. The CDR3 nucleotides are TGTGCCAGCAGACAGCAGGGGGCTTTTAATGAAAAACTGTTTTTT. J is TRBJ1-4 and V is TRBV2; 8 positions match TRBD1. CDR3 length equals 15 residues. Trimming removed 6 bases from V and 4 bases from J; junction bases left unmatched: 7. The germline V gene encodes CDR1 SNHLY and CDR2 FYNNEI.

The CDR3 DNA reads TGTGCCAGCTCTGGTGTCAGGGGGACCCCCAGTACTGAAGCTTTCTTT. Translation: CASSGVRGTPSTEAFF. The J gene is TRBJ1-1, the V gene TRBV18; 7 nucleotides align to TRBD1. The CDR3 is 16 residues long. Trimming cost V 6 bases and J 5 bases; bases outside gene matches: 15. Germline CDR1 reads KGHSH; CDR2 reads LQKENI.